One sample yielded the 25 T cell receptor beta chains listed below, sequenced in a study of T-cell memory formation after mild COVID-19 (dated by TCRdb to the early 2020s). The library was made by 5' RACE. Instrument on record: Illumina NovaSeq 6000. The public reads were reprocessed in TCRdb via fastp at Q25 and MiXCR, keeping in-frame beta chains. One record per CDR3 amino acid sequence lists the most common genes and DNA. The sample includes 130,000 to 150,000 distinct CDR3 sequences, with under 7% observed a single time. The ten biggest clones cover around 2% of the sample. Sequences were obtained from PBMCs or a T cell subset sorted from them (not recorded which). The receptors were gathered from an adult woman who had mild COVID-19 (a few samples of this study predate the infection). The sample titles of this study are shuffled in the database, so cell type and time point are left out; the donor was told from shared clones.

The chain couples TRBV5-1 to TRBJ1-2; 8 nucleotides line up with TRBD1. CDR1 and CDR2 from the germline V gene are SGHRS and YFSETQ. The junction had 5 bases not matched to a gene; V was cut back by 0 bases and J by 4 bases. This CDR3 contains 15 residues. The CDR3 coding sequence is TGCGCCAGCAGCTTGGAGGCAGGGGGCTTCTATGGCTACACCTTC. Protein sequence: CASSLEAGGFYGYTF.

There are a few counts of this clonotype. The CDR3 protein is CASSLFRVSYNEQFF. The CDR3 bases are TGTGCCAGCAGTTTGTTTCGGGTTTCCTACAATGAGCAGTTCTTC. V usage is TRBV5-5 and J usage is TRBJ2-1; D is unresolved. The length of the CDR3 is 15 residues. Trimming pared 5 bases from V and 1 base from J, leaving 13 bases between. The germline V gene has CDR1 SGHKS and CDR2 YYEKEE (reference sequence).

This clonotype was seen a few times. The rearrangement uses TRBV12-3 or TRBV12-4 and TRBJ1-5; tentatively, D is TRBD1 (5 bases). Trimming took 1 base from V and 0 from J, leaving 7 bases between them. The CDR3 loop spans 15 amino acids. CDR3 coding DNA: TGTGCCAGCAGTTTAGAGGGACTTAGCAATCAGCCCCAGCATTTT. Protein: CASSLEGLSNQPQHF.

This clonotype was observed a handful of times. V and J are TRBV18 and TRBJ2-3; D is perhaps TRBD1 (5 bases). This CDR3 comprises 13 residues. V dropped 3 bases and J dropped 2 bases, with 6 bases sitting between them. The germline CDR1 and CDR2 sequences are KGHSH and LQKENI. CDR3 DNA sequence: TGTGCCAGCTCACCGGGGCCCACAGATACGCAGTATTTT. Protein sequence: CASSPGPTDTQYF.

There are a few counts of this clonotype. The chain uses TRBV7-7 and TRBJ2-2; D remains unclear. CDR1 is SSHAT and CDR2 is FNYEAQ in the germline V gene (reference sequence). The CDR3 has 13 residues. Trimming left V 3 bases short and J 4 bases short, with 6 bases between. The CDR3 reads CASSLESTGELFF. In nucleotides, the CDR3 is TGTGCCAGCAGCTTGGAGAGCACCGGGGAGCTGTTTTTT.

The chain employs TRBV12-5 and TRBJ2-3; maybe TRBD2 (5 bases). The CDR3 loop spans 22 amino acids. V was shortened by 0 bases and J by 0 bases, with 28 bases between the two germline ends. Germline V gives CDR1 LGHNT, CDR2 FRNRAP. CDR3 protein: CASGLVRGSITTASRSTDTQYF. The CDR3 DNA follows: TGTGCTAGTGGTTTGGTACGTGGGTCCATAACGACGGCTAGCCGAAGCACAGATACGCAGTATTTT. The variable domain in full, completed from reference TRBV12-5 and TRBJ2-3, reads DARVTQTPRHKVTEMGQEVTMRCQPILGHNTVFWYRQTMMQGLELLAYFRNRAPLDDSGMPKDRFSAEMPDATLATLKIQPSEPRDSAVYFCASGLVRGSITTASRSTDTQYFGPGTRLTVL.

Only a few counts were recorded for this clonotype. This sequence joins TRBV10-3 and TRBJ2-1, with TRBD1 as a possible D gene (6 bases). The CDR3 loop spans 14 amino acids. Trimming removed 2 bases from V and 2 bases from J, with 7 bases in between. Germline V CDR1 and CDR2: ENHRY, SYGVKD. CDR3 residues: CAISEGTPYNEQFF. DNA of the CDR3: TGTGCCATCAGTGAGGGGACACCCTACAATGAGCAGTTCTTC.

This clonotype was recorded many times. V usage is TRBV5-1 and J usage is TRBJ2-2; D gene uncertain. Germline CDR1 and CDR2: SGHRS and YFSETQ. The CDR3 has 13 amino acids. Trimming shortened V by 4 bases and J by 1 base, and 5 bases separated the two germline ends. CDR3 sequence reads: CASSQMNTGELFF. CDR3 coding DNA: TGCGCCAGCAGCCAGATGAACACCGGGGAGCTGTTTTTT.

Only a few counts were recorded for this clonotype. One junction end does not reproduce the germline sequence, and a read error may be involved. This rearrangement joins TRBV20-1 to TRBJ2-5; the match to TRBD2 covers 7 bases. Germline V CDR1 and CDR2: DFQATT, SNEGSKA (reference sequence). The CDR3 is 14 residues long. CDR3 nucleotides: TGCAGCGCTACTCGTGGGGGGGAGAGGGAGACCCAGTACTTC. It is translated as CSATRGGERETQYF.

This clonotype was counted at least ten times. This chain uses TRBV5-1 with TRBJ2-3, with D perhaps TRBD1 or TRBD2 (5 bases each). Germline loops: CDR1 SGHRS, CDR2 YFSETQ. This CDR3 is 13 amino acids long. Trimming left V 0 bases short and J 5 bases short, with 7 bases between. Written as DNA, the CDR3 is TGCGCCAGCAGCTTGGGGGACGGAGATACGCAGTATTTT. This encodes CASSLGDGDTQYF.

This clonotype was seen at least ten times. The gene calls are TRBV9 and TRBJ2-7, with D unclear. Trimming removed 0 bases from V and 1 base from J, with 8 bases in between. The germline V gene encodes CDR1 SGDLS and CDR2 YYNGEE. There are 14 residues in the CDR3. The CDR3 here is CASSVDRQSYEQYF. CDR3 sequence (DNA): TGTGCCAGCAGCGTAGATCGGCAGTCCTACGAGCAGTACTTC.

The sample holds many counts of this clonotype. The chain links TRBV5-1 to TRBJ2-3, with 7 bases lining up with TRBD1. The CDR3 has 13 residues. The V segment lost 5 bases and the J segment 1 base; nucleotides outside the gene matches: 1. Germline loops: CDR1 SGHRS, CDR2 YFSETQ. This CDR3 reads CASSDRGTDTQYF. The CDR3 nucleotides are TGCGCCAGCAGTGACAGGGGCACAGATACGCAGTATTTT.

The table lists this clonotype with a few counts. V and J are TRBV6-6 and TRBJ2-2; 10 bases align to TRBD2. Unmatched junction bases numbered 9, after V lost 6 bases and J lost 2 bases. Per the germline V gene, CDR1 is MNHNY and CDR2 is SVGAGI (reference sequence). CDR3 length: 17 amino acids. The CDR3 nucleotides read TGTGCCAGCAGGGACGGACTAGCGGCACTTAACACCGGGGAGCTGTTTTTT. It translates to CASRDGLAALNTGELFF.

This clonotype has a count of ten or more. The chain couples TRBV12-3 or TRBV12-4 to TRBJ2-1, with 8 bases lining up with TRBD1. Trimming took 2 bases from V and 4 from J; bases not matched to a gene: 4. The length of the CDR3 is 15 residues. The CDR3 coding sequence is TGTGCCAGCAGTTTAAGGGACAGGAGTTACAATGAGCAGTTCTTC. It specifies CASSLRDRSYNEQFF.

At least ten counts were recorded for this clonotype. This rearrangement joins TRBV12-3 or TRBV12-4 to TRBJ1-6; D perhaps matches TRBD1 (5 bases). The germline V and J ends were trimmed by 5 bases and 5 bases, with 16 bases remaining between them. This CDR3 is 16 amino acids long. The CDR3 sequence: CASSPTGTRDNSPLHF. As DNA, the CDR3 is TGTGCCAGCAGTCCCACCGGGACTAGGGATAATTCACCCCTCCACTTT.

In its sample, this clonotype was seen a few times. The V call is TRBV20-1, the J call TRBJ2-5, with D unresolved. The ends were cut back, 8 bases at V and 5 bases at J, with 12 bases in the middle. Per germline, CDR1 DFQATT and CDR2 SNEGSKA (reference sequence). CDR3 length equals 11 residues. The CDR3 loop reads CSPLTGETQYF. The CDR3 region has the DNA TGCAGTCCATTAACCGGGGAGACCCAGTACTTC.

J is TRBJ2-5 and V is TRBV5-1; TRBD2 agrees at 7 bases. CDR3 length equals 22 residues. CDR1 SGHRS and CDR2 YFSETQ come from the germline V gene. Trimming cost V 2 bases and J 1 base; bases outside gene matches: 26. The DNA for the CDR3 is TGCGCCAGCAGCTTAGTCCACATAAGTTTTAGAAGTCGCGGGGGTCCCCAAGAGACCCAGTACTTC. Its translation: CASSLVHISFRSRGGPQETQYF.

This clonotype was counted ten times or more. The chain is built from TRBV5-1 and TRBJ2-1; 7 bases are shared with TRBD2. Germline V CDR1 and CDR2: SGHRS, YFSETQ. J gave up 3 bases and V 4 bases, and 4 bases lay outside the gene matches. This CDR3 has 14 amino acids. CDR3 residues: CASSGGRDYNEQFF. In nucleotides, the CDR3 is TGCGCCAGCAGCGGAGGGAGGGACTACAATGAGCAGTTCTTC.

The chain combines TRBV20-1 with TRBJ1-2; weak D call: TRBD1 (5 bases). The CDR3 loop spans 15 amino acids. V was trimmed by 0 bases and J by 0 bases, leaving 11 bases between them. From germline, CDR1 is DFQATT and CDR2 SNEGSKA (reference sequence). CDR3 nucleotides: TGCAGTGCTAGAGATATTCAGGGTACTAACTATGGCTACACCTTC. Encoded protein: CSARDIQGTNYGYTF.

This clonotype was recorded at least ten times. The V gene is TRBV5-1, the J gene TRBJ2-2; D is possibly TRBD1 (5 bases). This CDR3 is built from 13 residues. Germline assignment: CDR1 SGHRS and CDR2 YFSETQ. The germline V and J ends were trimmed by 4 bases and 3 bases, with 7 bases remaining between them. The CDR3 DNA reads as TGCGCCAGCAGCCCGACAGACACCGGGGAGCTGTTTTTT. It encodes CASSPTDTGELFF.

This clonotype was seen many times. CDR3 nucleotides: TGCGCCAGCAGCCCCGGGTCCTCGTGGAATGAGCAGTTCTTC. It is translated as CASSPGSSWNEQFF. The rearrangement joins TRBV5-1 to TRBJ2-1; D remains unclear. CDR1 is SGHRS, CDR2 YFSETQ, per germline. V gave up 4 bases and J gave up 7 bases, with 15 bases separating them. CDR3 length: 14 amino acids. The full variable domain, completed using reference TRBV5-1 and TRBJ2-1, is KAGVTQTPRYLIKTRGQQVTLSCSPISGHRSVSWYQQTPGQGLQFLFEYFSETQRNKGNFPGRFSGRQFSNSRSEMNVSTLELGDSALYLCASSPGSSWNEQFFGPGTRLTVL.

This clonotype was found many times. V is TRBV5-1 and J is TRBJ2-7; possible D gene TRBD1, 6 bases. Germline values: CDR1 SGHRS, CDR2 YFSETQ. This CDR3 is built from 13 residues. Trimming cost V 4 bases and J 2 bases, with 10 bases left between them. In DNA, the CDR3 is TGCGCCAGCAGCCCCAGGGGTACCTACGAGCAGTACTTC. The encoded protein is CASSPRGTYEQYF. Filled out from reference TRBV5-1 and TRBJ2-7, the complete variable domain reads KAGVTQTPRYLIKTRGQQVTLSCSPISGHRSVSWYQQTPGQGLQFLFEYFSETQRNKGNFPGRFSGRQFSNSRSEMNVSTLELGDSALYLCASSPRGTYEQYFGPGTRLTVT.

A few counts support this clonotype. The chain carries TRBV7-3 and TRBJ2-1, with 10 bases aligning to TRBD2. V trimming: 2 bases; J trimming: 8 bases; junction bases outside the gene matches: 9. This CDR3 comprises 16 residues. The germline CDR1 and CDR2 sequences are SGHTA and FQGTGA. CDR3 protein: CASSLGASGSSYEQFF. The CDR3, as DNA: TGTGCCAGCAGCTTAGGGGCTAGCGGGAGTAGTTATGAGCAGTTCTTC. Combining the CDR3 with reference TRBV7-3 and TRBJ2-1 gives the whole variable domain GAGVSQTPSNKVTEKGKYVELRCDPISGHTALYWYRQSLGQGPEFLIYFQGTGAADDSGLPNDRFFAVRPEGSVSTLKIQRTERGDSAVYLCASSLGASGSSYEQFFGPGTRLTVL.

This clonotype was seen more than once but under ten times. The rearrangement joins TRBV5-1 to TRBJ1-1; maybe TRBD1 (6 bases). CDR3 size: 16 residues. CDR1 SGHRS and CDR2 YFSETQ come from the germline V gene. V lost 1 base and J lost 4, with 17 bases in between. CDR3 loop: CASSLRPQGLGTEAFF. Written as DNA, the CDR3 is TGCGCCAGCAGCTTGAGACCACAGGGCTTGGGCACTGAAGCTTTCTTT.

At least ten counts were recorded for this clonotype. The chain joins TRBV18 to TRBJ2-1; D might be TRBD2 (5 bases). This CDR3 comprises 13 residues. The V gene's germline CDR1 is KGHSH and CDR2 LQKENI. V gave up 4 bases and J gave up 10 bases, with 14 bases separating them. The CDR3 loop is CASSQDWNGEQFF. CDR3 nucleotides: TGTGCCAGCTCACAGGACTGGAACGGGGAGCAGTTCTTC. Supplemented by reference TRBV18 and TRBJ2-1, the full variable domain reads NAGVMQNPRHLVRRRGQEARLRCSPMKGHSHVYWYRQLPEEGLKFMVYLQKENIIDESGMPKERFSAEFPKEGPSILRIQQVVRGDSAAYFCASSQDWNGEQFFGPGTRLTVL.